A selection of T cell receptor beta chains follows, all from one sample in a study of OX40 agonist ivuxolimab in advanced cancers. Clones were sequenced by immunoSEQ multiplex PCR, and TCRdb holds only the in-frame ones, with some missing. This sample has more than 80,000 clones, with under 95% found just once. The sample here was CD4+ or CD8+ T cells sorted from blood, taken in a trial of the OX40 agonist ivuxolimab. The source of these receptors is an adult with an advanced solid tumor such as melanoma, head and neck, liver or kidney cancer. Each CDR3 is given with its conserved first and last residue. D genes are given only for firm matches. Clone sizes are given selectively: once, few, many, or a class where the clone is expanded.

D gene,clone size,J gene,V gene,CDR3 protein,CDR3 DNA
-,-,TRBJ1-5,TRBV30,CAWATDSNQPQHF,TGTGCCTGGGCGACGGATAGCAATCAGCCCCAGCATTTT
-,-,TRBJ1-4,TRBV7-2,CASNRRSGPNEKLFF,TGTGCCAGCAACCGAAGATCAGGCCCGAATGAAAAACTGTTTTTT
TRBD1,-,TRBJ2-6,TRBV27,CASSGTGFSGANVLTF,TGTGCCAGCAGCGGGACAGGGTTCTCTGGGGCCAACGTCCTGACTTTC
TRBD1,-,TRBJ1-5,TRBV5-6,CASSLGRGEEQPQHF,TGTGCCAGCAGCTTGGGCAGGGGGGAGGAGCAGCCCCAGCATTTT
TRBD1,-,TRBJ1-5,TRBV4-1,CASSQANLGTGNQPQHF,TGCGCCAGCAGCCAAGCGAATTTGGGGACAGGCAATCAGCCCCAGCATTTT
-,-,TRBJ1-4,TRBV5-6,CASSLLFNEKLFF,TGTGCCAGCAGCTTGCTTTTTAATGAAAAACTGTTTTTT
-,-,TRBJ1-1,TRBV18,CASSPGRSNTEAFF,TGTGCCAGCTCACCAGGCAGATCGAACACTGAAGCTTTCTTT
-,few,TRBJ1-5,TRBV6-6,CASSYGDPSNQPQHF,TGTGCCAGCAGTTACGGGGACCCGAGCAATCAGCCCCAGCATTTT
TRBD2,-,TRBJ2-5,TRBV12-5,CASGLPGRGETQYF,TGTGCTAGTGGTTTACCCGGGAGGGGGGAGACCCAGTACTTC
-,once,TRBJ2-5,TRBV10-2,CASKTALQETQYF,TGCGCCAGTAAGACAGCCTTACAAGAGACCCAGTACTTC
TRBD2,-,TRBJ2-3,TRBV5-6,CASSLGGGSFTDTQYF,TGTGCCAGCAGCTTGGGGGGCGGGAGTTTTACAGATACGCAGTATTTT
-,-,TRBJ1-1,TRBV7-9,CASSSMAIGDTEAFF,TGTGCCAGCAGCTCCATGGCCATTGGCGACACTGAAGCTTTCTTT
-,-,TRBJ2-1,TRBV7-6,CASSLAPPSEQFF,TGTGCCAGCAGCTTAGCTCCGCCGAGTGAGCAGTTCTTC
-,-,TRBJ2-7,TRBV27,CASSPDLYEQYF,TGTGCCAGCAGTCCGGACCTCTACGAGCAGTACTTC
-,-,TRBJ2-1,TRBV10-3,CAISGPSSYNEQFF,TGTGCCATCAGTGGCCCGTCCTCCTACAATGAGCAGTTCTTC
TRBD2,-,TRBJ2-5,TRBV11-3,CASSSTGGPTAQYF,TGTGCCAGCAGCTCCACGGGAGGCCCCACGGCCCAGTACTTC
TRBD1,-,TRBJ2-5,TRBV11-2,CASSFTGGETQYF,TGTGCCAGCAGCTTTACAGGGGGTGAGACCCAGTACTTC
-,-,TRBJ1-3,TRBV11-2,CAWRGAGSSGNTIYF,TGTGCCTGGCGAGGGGCGGGGAGCTCTGGAAACACCATATATTTT
TRBD1,-,TRBJ1-2,TRBV28,CATPTGGTGGYTF,TGTGCCACCCCGACAGGGGGCACGGGAGGCTACACCTTC
-,-,TRBJ2-1,TRBV27,CASSSLVGIGEQFF,TGTGCCAGCAGTTCGCTAGTCGGTATTGGTGAGCAGTTCTTC
TRBD2,-,TRBJ2-1,TRBV11-2,CASSPRTSGRVFLSNEQFF,TGTGCCAGCAGCCCTCGGACTAGCGGGAGGGTTTTCCTTTCCAATGAGCAGTTCTTC
TRBD2,-,TRBJ2-7,TRBV4-2,CASSQEYAGAYEQYF,TGTGCCAGCAGCCAAGAATATGCGGGAGCCTACGAGCAGTACTTC
-,-,TRBJ2-7,TRBV9,CASSVSSSSPYEQYF,TGTGCCAGCAGCGTAAGCTCCTCGTCGCCCTACGAGCAGTACTTC
-,-,TRBJ1-4,TRBV23-1,CASSRGLEKLFF,TGCGCCAGCAGTCGAGGCCTCGAAAAACTGTTTTTT
-,-,TRBJ2-7,TRBV11-2,CASSKTTSTEQYF,TGTGCCAGCAGCAAGACTACCTCTACCGAGCAGTACTTC
TRBD1,-,TRBJ2-7,TRBV7-6,CASSSPGQHYEQYF,TGTGCCAGCAGCTCCCCGGGACAGCACTACGAGCAGTACTTC